The present T cell receptor beta chain was sequenced within a study of blood T cell repertoires in COVID-19. At the level of the study: Samples taken during acute and convalescent COVID-19 were collected in the United States, Italy and Spain. T cells, B-cell-depleted T cells, or PBMCs supplied cDNA or gDNA.

Using immunoSEQ multiplex PCR, the repertoire was profiled, and TCRdb retains in-frame clones only, with some absent. The sample shows tens of thousands of clones, 65% to 85% of them seen only once. The origin of this receptor is a man aged 70-80 years with COVID-19, enrolled during active disease. Sequencing was done on a sample of peripheral blood.

The CDR3 DNA is TGTGCCAGCAGTGAATGGGTAATCGCGGGGACTGAAGCTTTCTTT. Translating gives CASSEWVIAGTEAFF. The rearrangement uses TRBV25-1 and TRBJ1-1; D unclear. CDR3 length: 15 residues. Germline V gene lookup returns CDR1 MGHDK and CDR2 SYGVNS. With 1 base removed from V and 5 bases from J, the gap between germline ends came to 14 bases. Filled out from reference TRBV25-1 and TRBJ1-1, the complete variable domain reads EADIYQTPRYLVIGTGKKITLECSQTMGHDKMYWYQQDPGMELHLIHYSYGVNSTEKGDLSSESTVSRIRTEHFPLTLESARPSHTSQYLCASSEWVIAGTEAFFGQGTRLTVV.